These T cell receptor beta chains were read from a single sample in a study of OX40 agonist ivuxolimab in advanced cancers. Here immunoSEQ multiplex PCR was the method, and the copy in TCRdb shows in-frame clones only, minus some. This table has 65,000 to 80,000 clones, approximately 84% appearing once. Here the sequenced sample was CD4+ or CD8+ T cells sorted from blood, taken in a trial of the OX40 agonist ivuxolimab. The receptors were sampled from an adult with an advanced solid tumor such as melanoma, head and neck, liver or kidney cancer. The CDR3 runs from the conserved cysteine through the conserved F or W. A D gene is named only where the DNA matches it firmly. The size entry is marked missing in some rows and otherwise reads once, few, many or a size class.

D gene: TRBD2
J gene: TRBJ2-1
clone size: .
V gene: TRBV5-4
CDR3 DNA: TGTGCCAGCAGCCCACGGACTAGCGGGACGGGCTACAATGAGCAGTTCTTC
CDR3 protein: CASSPRTSGTGYNEQFF

D gene: .
J gene: TRBJ2-2
clone size: .
V gene: TRBV7-2
CDR3 DNA: TGTGCCAGCCGCCTACAGAACACCGGGGAGCTGTTTTTT
CDR3 protein: CASRLQNTGELFF

D gene: .
J gene: TRBJ2-3
clone size: few
V gene: TRBV6-1
CDR3 DNA: TGTGCCAGCAGTGCCCAGCGGTTAGGCACAGATACGCAGTATTTT
CDR3 protein: CASSAQRLGTDTQYF

D gene: .
J gene: TRBJ1-5
clone size: .
V gene: TRBV18
CDR3 DNA: TGTGCCAGCTCACCGACGACGGGGAGCAATCAGCCCCAGCATTTT
CDR3 protein: CASSPTTGSNQPQHF

D gene: .
J gene: TRBJ1-5
clone size: .
V gene: TRBV30
CDR3 DNA: TGTGCCTGGACAGTCTCGATGACGGGGCCCCAGCATTTT
CDR3 protein: CAWTVSMTGPQHF

D gene: .
J gene: TRBJ1-5
clone size: .
V gene: TRBV18
CDR3 DNA: TGTGCCAGCTCACCGACGCAGCCTAATCAGCCCCAGCATTTT
CDR3 protein: CASSPTQPNQPQHF

D gene: .
J gene: TRBJ1-2
clone size: .
V gene: TRBV5-4
CDR3 DNA: TGTGCCAGCAGCCGAGAAGGGTTAGGTATCTATGGCTACACCTTC
CDR3 protein: CASSREGLGIYGYTF

D gene: .
J gene: TRBJ1-6
clone size: .
V gene: TRBV19
CDR3 DNA: TGTGCCACCAAGGAAGGCTCCTATAATTCACCCCTCCACTTT
CDR3 protein: CATKEGSYNSPLHF

D gene: .
J gene: TRBJ1-2
clone size: .
V gene: TRBV6-5
CDR3 DNA: TGTGCCAGCAGTTACCTTGGAAGGGACTATGGCTACACCTTC
CDR3 protein: CASSYLGRDYGYTF

D gene: TRBD2
J gene: TRBJ2-3
clone size: .
V gene: TRBV6-5
CDR3 DNA: TGTGCCAGCAGCCGGACTAGCCACACAGATACGCAGTATTTT
CDR3 protein: CASSRTSHTDTQYF

D gene: TRBD1
J gene: TRBJ2-7
clone size: .
V gene: TRBV15
CDR3 DNA: TGTGCCACCAGCAGAGATAGGGGGAGACAGGGTGGAACTGTCACCTACGAGCAGTACTTC
CDR3 protein: CATSRDRGRQGGTVTYEQYF

D gene: .
J gene: TRBJ2-7
clone size: .
V gene: TRBV9
CDR3 DNA: TGTGCCAGCAGCCCTTTACCTGGTCGGTACTCCTACGAGCAGTACTTC
CDR3 protein: CASSPLPGRYSYEQYF

D gene: TRBD1
J gene: TRBJ1-3
clone size: once
V gene: TRBV9
CDR3 DNA: TGTGCCAGCAGCTCTTCCGGGACAGGGCGGGACACCATATATTTT
CDR3 protein: CASSSSGTGRDTIYF

D gene: TRBD2
J gene: TRBJ2-3
clone size: .
V gene: TRBV5-1
CDR3 DNA: TGCGCCAGCAGCTTTAGCGGGGGAGGAGATACGCAGTATTTT
CDR3 protein: CASSFSGGGDTQYF

D gene: .
J gene: TRBJ2-3
clone size: .
V gene: TRBV4-1
CDR3 DNA: TGCGCCAGCAGCCAAGGGGGCACGGGAGTAGAAGATACGCAGTATTTT
CDR3 protein: CASSQGGTGVEDTQYF

D gene: .
J gene: TRBJ1-5
clone size: .
V gene: TRBV5-5
CDR3 DNA: TGTGCCAGCAGCTTGGTCCCAGGAGATCAGCCCCAGCATTTT
CDR3 protein: CASSLVPGDQPQHF

D gene: .
J gene: TRBJ1-1
clone size: .
V gene: TRBV6-6
CDR3 DNA: TGTGCCAGCAGTTACCCCAACGACGGGGGGGGGAGGTCTTTCTTT
CDR3 protein: CASSYPNDGGGRSFF

D gene: .
J gene: TRBJ2-7
clone size: few
V gene: TRBV28
CDR3 DNA: TGTGCCAGCAAAAGCTTCGGACCAACCCTCCGGGGCTACGAGCAGTACTTC
CDR3 protein: CASKSFGPTLRGYEQYF

D gene: TRBD1
J gene: TRBJ1-1
clone size: .
V gene: TRBV14
CDR3 DNA: TGTGCCAGCAGACCTACAGGGGGGAACACTGAAGCTTTCTTT
CDR3 protein: CASRPTGGNTEAFF

D gene: .
J gene: TRBJ1-4
clone size: .
V gene: TRBV5-6
CDR3 DNA: TGTGCCAGCACCCGTGGGGCAGGGTTAAATGAAAAACTGTTTTTT
CDR3 protein: CASTRGAGLNEKLFF

D gene: TRBD2
J gene: TRBJ2-7
clone size: medium-sized
V gene: TRBV7-2
CDR3 DNA: TGTGCCAGCAGCGATCTAGCGGGGGGGCCCTCCTACGAGCAGTACTTC
CDR3 protein: CASSDLAGGPSYEQYF

D gene: TRBD2
J gene: TRBJ2-5
clone size: .
V gene: TRBV2
CDR3 DNA: TGTGCCAGCGGGTCAATAGCGGGAGGTCAAGAGACCCAGTACTTC
CDR3 protein: CASGSIAGGQETQYF

D gene: .
J gene: TRBJ2-7
clone size: .
V gene: TRBV9
CDR3 DNA: TGTGCCAGCAGCGTAGGGACCAACGAACACTACGAGCAGTACTTC
CDR3 protein: CASSVGTNEHYEQYF

D gene: TRBD1
J gene: TRBJ1-1
clone size: medium-sized
V gene: TRBV7-8
CDR3 DNA: TGTGCCAGCATCAGACAGGGGTTGTCGAACACTGAAGCTTTCTTT
CDR3 protein: CASIRQGLSNTEAFF

D gene: .
J gene: TRBJ2-1
clone size: .
V gene: TRBV4-1
CDR3 DNA: TGCGCCAGCAGCCCGTCGAAAATCTCCTACAATGAGCAGTTCTTC
CDR3 protein: CASSPSKISYNEQFF

D gene: .
J gene: TRBJ1-5
clone size: .
V gene: TRBV28
CDR3 DNA: TGTGCCAGCAGGACCAGCAATCAGCCCCAGCATTTT
CDR3 protein: CASRTSNQPQHF

D gene: .
J gene: TRBJ2-5
clone size: .
V gene: TRBV9
CDR3 DNA: TGTGCCAGCAGCGTAGGGGTGGGGTACCAAGAGACCCAGTACTTC
CDR3 protein: CASSVGVGYQETQYF

D gene: TRBD2
J gene: TRBJ2-7
clone size: .
V gene: TRBV6-4
CDR3 DNA: TGTGCCAGCAGTGAACTAGCGGGGCCCTACGAGCAGTACTTC
CDR3 protein: CASSELAGPYEQYF

D gene: .
J gene: TRBJ2-1
clone size: .
V gene: TRBV6-5
CDR3 DNA: TGTGCCAGCACCCCCAGGCGCTCCTACAATGAGCAGTTCTTC
CDR3 protein: CASTPRRSYNEQFF

D gene: TRBD1
J gene: TRBJ2-2
clone size: .
V gene: TRBV6-1
CDR3 DNA: TGTGCCAGCAGTGGGGGACAGGGGGCAGAAACCGGGGAGCTGTTTTTT
CDR3 protein: CASSGGQGAETGELFF

D gene: TRBD2
J gene: TRBJ2-3
clone size: .
V gene: TRBV11-1
CDR3 DNA: TGTGCCAGCAGCTTTAAGCGGGAGGCCACAGATACGCAGTATTTT
CDR3 protein: CASSFKREATDTQYF

D gene: .
J gene: TRBJ2-7
clone size: once
V gene: TRBV19
CDR3 DNA: TGTGCCAGTAGTAACCAAGGGGCATATTACGAGCAGTACTTC
CDR3 protein: CASSNQGAYYEQYF

D gene: .
J gene: TRBJ2-3
clone size: .
V gene: TRBV4-1
CDR3 DNA: TGCGCCAGCAGCACCCGACTTCGTAGCACAGATACGCAGTATTTT
CDR3 protein: CASSTRLRSTDTQYF

D gene: .
J gene: TRBJ2-3
clone size: .
V gene: TRBV27
CDR3 DNA: TGTGCCAGCAGTTTATGGGCTGCGGCCACAGATACGCAGTATTTT
CDR3 protein: CASSLWAAATDTQYF

D gene: TRBD1
J gene: TRBJ1-4
clone size: .
V gene: TRBV28
CDR3 DNA: TGTGCCAGCAGTTTGCTCGGGACAGGGAGTGAAAAACTGTTTTTT
CDR3 protein: CASSLLGTGSEKLFF

D gene: .
J gene: TRBJ1-5
clone size: .
V gene: TRBV5-1
CDR3 DNA: TGCGCCAGCAGCTTGACGACCGCGGAGCCCCAGCATTTT
CDR3 protein: CASSLTTAEPQHF

D gene: .
J gene: TRBJ1-2
clone size: few
V gene: TRBV4-3
CDR3 DNA: TGCGCCAGCAGCCAAGATTCAGATCTAGGCTATGGCTACACCTTC
CDR3 protein: CASSQDSDLGYGYTF

D gene: TRBD1
J gene: TRBJ2-7
clone size: .
V gene: TRBV19
CDR3 DNA: TGTGCCAGCCAGCCCCGGGCAGGGACAGGGGGCAACTACGAGCAGTACTTC
CDR3 protein: CASQPRAGTGGNYEQYF

D gene: .
J gene: TRBJ2-2
clone size: many
V gene: TRBV7-2
CDR3 DNA: TGTGCCAGCAGCTTAGACCCGTTAGGGGCCGGGGAGCTGTTTTTT
CDR3 protein: CASSLDPLGAGELFF

D gene: .
J gene: TRBJ2-5
clone size: .
V gene: TRBV19
CDR3 DNA: TGTGCCAGTAGTGCCACGCAGGGACCCCAAGAGACCCAGTACTTC
CDR3 protein: CASSATQGPQETQYF

D gene: .
J gene: TRBJ2-1
clone size: .
V gene: TRBV29-1
CDR3 DNA: TGCAGCGTTGCAAGGTCAGGAGAGCAGTTCTTC
CDR3 protein: CSVARSGEQFF

D gene: TRBD1
J gene: TRBJ2-6
clone size: .
V gene: TRBV30
CDR3 DNA: TGTGCCTGGAGTGTAGGGACAGGGGGATCTACTGGGGCCAACGTCCTGACTTTC
CDR3 protein: CAWSVGTGGSTGANVLTF

D gene: .
J gene: TRBJ2-2
clone size: .
V gene: TRBV7-2
CDR3 DNA: TGTGCCAGCAGTCCCCCCAGCCCCGGGGAGCTGTTTTTT
CDR3 protein: CASSPPSPGELFF

D gene: TRBD1
J gene: TRBJ2-1
clone size: once
V gene: TRBV19
CDR3 DNA: TGTGCCAGTAGTGGGACAGCCTCCTACAATGAGCAGTTCTTC
CDR3 protein: CASSGTASYNEQFF

D gene: .
J gene: TRBJ2-3
clone size: .
V gene: TRBV5-1
CDR3 DNA: TGCGCCAGCAGCGCTGGAGGAGGGACAGATACGCAGTATTTT
CDR3 protein: CASSAGGGTDTQYF

D gene: .
J gene: TRBJ2-7
clone size: .
V gene: TRBV6-1
CDR3 DNA: TGTGCCAGCAGGGTGGTATCCGGCTACGAGCAGTACTTC
CDR3 protein: CASRVVSGYEQYF

D gene: .
J gene: TRBJ1-1
clone size: .
V gene: TRBV18
CDR3 DNA: TGTGCCAGCTCGACAAGGGAATTCTTGAACACTGAAGCTTTCTTT
CDR3 protein: CASSTREFLNTEAFF

D gene: .
J gene: TRBJ2-7
clone size: .
V gene: TRBV7-2
CDR3 DNA: TGTGCCAGCAGCTTAGGAAGGACCCGATACGAGCAGTACTTC
CDR3 protein: CASSLGRTRYEQYF

D gene: .
J gene: TRBJ2-3
clone size: .
V gene: TRBV29-1
CDR3 DNA: TGCAGCTTCGGGACGGGTTTAGGGAGGACGCAGTATTTT
CDR3 protein: CSFGTGLGRTQYF

D gene: .
J gene: TRBJ2-2
clone size: few
V gene: TRBV7-9
CDR3 DNA: TGTGCCAGCAGCTTAGCGCAGTCCGGGGAGCTGTTTTTT
CDR3 protein: CASSLAQSGELFF

D gene: .
J gene: TRBJ2-1
clone size: .
V gene: TRBV18
CDR3 DNA: TGTGCCAGCTCACCAGCTAATGAGCAGTTCTTC
CDR3 protein: CASSPANEQFF

D gene: TRBD1
J gene: TRBJ1-2
clone size: few
V gene: TRBV19
CDR3 DNA: TGTGCCAGTAGTGTTGACAGGGGATACGGCTACACCTTC
CDR3 protein: CASSVDRGYGYTF

D gene: .
J gene: TRBJ2-7
clone size: few
V gene: TRBV7-2
CDR3 DNA: TGTGCCAGCAGCTTAGGCAGGACATACGAGCAGTACTTC
CDR3 protein: CASSLGRTYEQYF

D gene: TRBD2
J gene: TRBJ2-7
clone size: .
V gene: TRBV2
CDR3 DNA: TGTGCCAGCAGGGGAGGACTAGCGGGGGGTTCGCAGTACTTC
CDR3 protein: CASRGGLAGGSQYF

D gene: .
J gene: TRBJ2-1
clone size: .
V gene: TRBV7-2
CDR3 DNA: TGTGCCAGCAGCTTATTGGTGTCGGACTCGAGCTCCTACAATGAGCAGTTCTTC
CDR3 protein: CASSLLVSDSSSYNEQFF

D gene: .
J gene: TRBJ1-2
clone size: .
V gene: TRBV6-5
CDR3 DNA: TGTGCCAGCAGTTACCTCGATCGCTATGGCTACACCTTC
CDR3 protein: CASSYLDRYGYTF

D gene: .
J gene: TRBJ2-5
clone size: once
V gene: TRBV11-1
CDR3 DNA: TGTGCCAGCAGCTTAGGGGGTTATAAAGAGACCCAGTACTTC
CDR3 protein: CASSLGGYKETQYF

D gene: .
J gene: TRBJ2-1
clone size: .
V gene: TRBV13
CDR3 DNA: TGTGCCAGCAGCCAACGGACTTCCTCAAATGAGCAGTTCTTC
CDR3 protein: CASSQRTSSNEQFF

D gene: .
J gene: TRBJ1-4
clone size: .
V gene: TRBV2
CDR3 DNA: TGTGCCAGCTCCCGAGACGGTGCAACTAATGAAAAACTGTTTTTT
CDR3 protein: CASSRDGATNEKLFF

D gene: .
J gene: TRBJ2-3
clone size: .
V gene: TRBV30
CDR3 DNA: TGTGCCTGGAGTGTAGGTACTCATCCCGGCACAGATACGCAGTATTTT
CDR3 protein: CAWSVGTHPGTDTQYF